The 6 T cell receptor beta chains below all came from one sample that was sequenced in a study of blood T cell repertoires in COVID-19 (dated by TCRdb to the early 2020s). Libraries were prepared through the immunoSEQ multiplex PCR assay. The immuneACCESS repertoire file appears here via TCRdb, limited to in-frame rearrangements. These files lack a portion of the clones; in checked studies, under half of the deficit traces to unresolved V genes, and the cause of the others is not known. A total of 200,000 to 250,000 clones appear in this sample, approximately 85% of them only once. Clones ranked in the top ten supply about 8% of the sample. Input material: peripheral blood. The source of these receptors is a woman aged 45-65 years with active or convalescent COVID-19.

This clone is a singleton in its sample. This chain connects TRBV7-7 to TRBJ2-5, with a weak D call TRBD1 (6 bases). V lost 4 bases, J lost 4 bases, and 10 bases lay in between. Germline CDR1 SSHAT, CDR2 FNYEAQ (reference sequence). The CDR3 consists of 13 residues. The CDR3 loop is CASSSIRGETQYF. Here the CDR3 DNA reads TGTGCCAGCAGCTCAATCAGGGGAGAGACCCAGTACTTC.

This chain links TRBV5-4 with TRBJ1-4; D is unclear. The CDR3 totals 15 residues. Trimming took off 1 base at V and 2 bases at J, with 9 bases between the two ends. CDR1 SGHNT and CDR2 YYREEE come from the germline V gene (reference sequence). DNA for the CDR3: TGTGCCAGCAGCTTGATTGGGGAGACTAATGAAAAACTGTTTTTT. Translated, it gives CASSLIGETNEKLFF.

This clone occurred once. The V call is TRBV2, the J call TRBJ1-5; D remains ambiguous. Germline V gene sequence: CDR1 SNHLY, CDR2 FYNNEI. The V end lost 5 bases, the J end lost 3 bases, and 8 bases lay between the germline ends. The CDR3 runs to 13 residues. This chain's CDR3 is CASSPDFNQPQHF. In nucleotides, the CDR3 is TGTGCCAGCAGTCCGGACTTCAATCAGCCCCAGCATTTT.

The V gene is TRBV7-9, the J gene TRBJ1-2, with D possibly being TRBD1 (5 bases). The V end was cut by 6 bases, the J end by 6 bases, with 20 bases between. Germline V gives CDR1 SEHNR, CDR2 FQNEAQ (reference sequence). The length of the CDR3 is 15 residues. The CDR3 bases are TGTGCCAGCAGGCCTCCGGGGGATTGGAGTGATGGCTACACCTTC. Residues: CASRPPGDWSDGYTF.

The CDR3 loop is CASSNGGLGTDTQYF. CDR3 in DNA: TGTGCCAGCAGTAATGGCGGACTCGGCACAGATACGCAGTATTTT. J is TRBJ2-3 and V is TRBV28; tentative D call: TRBD2 (5 bases). Per germline, CDR1 MDHEN and CDR2 SYDVKM. CDR3 size: 15 residues. V was clipped by 5 bases and J by 1 base, with 13 bases between them.

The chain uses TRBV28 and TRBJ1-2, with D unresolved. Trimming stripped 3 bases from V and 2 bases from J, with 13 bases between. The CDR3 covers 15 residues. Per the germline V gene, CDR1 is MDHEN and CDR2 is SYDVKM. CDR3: CASSFGVRVNYGYTF. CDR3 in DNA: TGTGCCAGCAGTTTTGGGGTGAGGGTCAACTATGGCTACACCTTC.